These 24 T cell receptor beta chains came from one sample sequenced in a study of T cells in Graves' hyperthyroidism and ophthalmopathy. The investigators amplified TCR beta CDR3 regions from RNA transcripts. First-round RT-PCR of the TCR CDR3 relied on the HTBI primer set. TCRdb used MiXCR to reprocess the multiplex PCR reads, holding one entry per CDR3 protein. The profile shows about 560,000 distinct CDR3 sequences, 16% of them singletons. What was sequenced was blood. The source is a woman aged 18-29 years with Graves' hyperthyroidism.

This clonotype was seen more than once but under ten times. The chain is built from TRBV6-1 and TRBJ2-7; D possibly corresponds to TRBD1 (5 bases). CDR3 length: 14 amino acids. Germline V lookup: CDR1 MNHNS, CDR2 SASEGT. V was shortened by 5 bases and J by 2 bases, with 13 bases between the two germline ends. CDR3 nucleotides: TGTGCCAGCAGTTCAAGGACACAACCCTACGAGCAGTACTTC. Amino acid sequence: CASSSRTQPYEQYF.

Many counts were recorded for this clonotype. V is TRBV12-3 or TRBV12-4 and J is TRBJ2-7; 8 nucleotides align to TRBD1. The CDR3 runs 14 residues. V shed 2 bases and J 3 bases; nucleotides not matched to a gene: 3. In DNA, the CDR3 is TGTGCCAGCAGTTTACGACAGGGGATCTACGAGCAGTACTTC. Translated: CASSLRQGIYEQYF.

The table lists this clonotype with a few counts. One end of the junction varies from germline; a read error may be responsible. The chain joins TRBV5-5 to TRBJ2-7; D is ambiguous. CDR3 length equals 14 residues. The germline gives CDR1 SGHKS, CDR2 YYEKEE (reference sequence). CDR3 sequence reads: CASSLGHPGDEQHF. The CDR3 DNA follows: TGTGCCAGCAGCTTGGGCCACCCCGGCGACGAGCAGCACTTC.

This chain joins TRBV10-3 and TRBJ2-2; the D is unclear. CDR1 and CDR2 (germline): ENHRY, SYGVKD. The CDR3 extends over 13 amino acids. Trimming left V 7 bases short and J 2 bases short, with 8 bases between. The CDR3 nucleotides are TGTGCCATCAATACGATAAACACCGGGGAGCTGTTTTTT. This gives the protein CAINTINTGELFF.

V and J are TRBV7-2 and TRBJ2-1; 9 bases agree with TRBD2. Germline CDR1 and CDR2: SGHTA and FQGNSA. V shed 5 bases, J shed 8 bases, and the junction held 7 bases outside the gene matches. CDR3 length equals 14 residues. CDR3 bases: TGTGCCAGCAGCACCGCGGGGGGGCGGTATGAGCAGTTCTTC. It is translated as CASSTAGGRYEQFF.

This clonotype showed up many times. The CDR3 loop is CASSSRGGYTF. DNA of the CDR3: TGTGCCAGCAGTTCAAGAGGGGGCTACACCTTC. The chain carries TRBV12-3 or TRBV12-4 and TRBJ1-2; D not resolved. The ends were cut back, 4 bases at V and 8 bases at J, with 8 bases in the middle. The CDR3 is 11 amino acids.

The chain employs TRBV6-4 and TRBJ2-5; D call uncertain. Germline V CDR1 and CDR2: MRHNA, SNTAGT. CDR3 length: 13 amino acids. V lost 7 bases and J 0 bases, leaving 9 bases between the germline ends. The CDR3 sequence: CASTGQDQETQYF. In nucleotides, the CDR3 is TGTGCCAGCACCGGTCAGGACCAAGAGACCCAGTACTTC.

Only a few counts were recorded for this clonotype. This rearrangement joins TRBV14 to TRBJ2-2; D not certain. V lost 1 base and J lost 7, with 7 bases in between. This CDR3 contains 13 residues. Germline V gene data show CDR1 as SGHDN and CDR2 as FVKESK. Here the CDR3 DNA reads TGTGCCAGCAGCCAAGGGTTAAGCGGGGAGCTGTTTTTT. The encoded protein is CASSQGLSGELFF. Complete variable domain (other parts from reference TRBV14 and TRBJ2-2): EAGVTQFPSHSVIEKGQTVTLRCDPISGHDNLYWYRRVMGKEIKFLLHFVKESKQDESGMPNNRFLAERTGGTYSTLKVQPAELEDSGVYFCASSQGLSGELFFGEGSRLTVL.

Only a few counts were recorded for this clonotype. This chain links TRBV10-3 with TRBJ2-7, with D tentatively TRBD2 (5 bases). CDR3 length equals 15 residues. The V end lost 4 bases, the J end lost 1 base, and 14 bases lay between the germline ends. Germline V lookup: CDR1 ENHRY, CDR2 SYGVKD. CDR3 bases: TGTGCCATCAGTGGAACGAGGGCGGCGTCCTACGAGCAGTACTTC. Amino acid sequence: CAISGTRAASYEQYF.

On this clonotype: Mismatch with germline at one junction end may stem from a read error. This chain connects TRBV27 to TRBJ1-5, with a weak D call TRBD1 (6 bases). Germline assignment: CDR1 MNHEY and CDR2 SMNVEV (reference sequence). There are 15 residues in the CDR3. The CDR3 protein is CASSPSGAQYQSQHF. The CDR3 coding sequence is TGTGCCAGCAGTCCCTCAGGGGCGCAATATCAGTCCCAGCATTTT.

The chain recombines TRBV6-2 or TRBV6-3 with TRBJ1-2, with TRBD1 matching 9 bases. The CDR3 runs to 14 residues. V shed 5 bases, J shed 7 bases, and the junction held 8 bases outside the gene matches. Looked up from germline, CDR1 is MNHEY and CDR2 is SVGEGT. CDR3: CASSDPGQGLGYTF. In nucleotides, the CDR3 is TGTGCCAGCAGTGACCCGGGACAGGGTCTTGGCTACACCTTC.

This clonotype was seen many times. V and J are TRBV30 and TRBJ2-7; D not resolved. V was shortened by 3 bases and J by 2 bases, with 8 bases between the two germline ends. This CDR3 contains 12 residues. In germline, CDR1 is GTSNPN, CDR2 SVGIG (reference sequence). CDR3: CAWRDGTYEQYF. The CDR3 nucleotides are TGTGCCTGGAGGGACGGAACCTACGAGCAGTACTTC. Full variable domain (remainder filled in from reference TRBV30 and TRBJ2-7): SQTIHQWPATLVQPVGSPLSLECTVEGTSNPNLYWYRQAAGRGLQLLFYSVGIGQISSEVPQNLSASRPQDRQFILSSKKLLLSDSGFYLCAWRDGTYEQYFGPGTRLTVT.

This clonotype has ten or more counts. The chain uses TRBV2 and TRBJ2-2; TRBD2 matches 7 bases. V lost 6 bases to trimming and J lost 6 bases; unmatched junction nucleotides: 4. CDR1 SNHLY and CDR2 FYNNEI come from the germline V gene. CDR3 length equals 13 residues. This chain's CDR3 is CASSGSGAGELFF. As DNA, the CDR3 is TGTGCCAGCAGCGGGAGCGGGGCCGGGGAGCTGTTTTTT.

CDR3: CATRGQGDSPLHF. The DNA of the CDR3 is TGTGCCACGCGGGGGCAGGGTGATTCACCCCTCCACTTT. The chain recombines TRBV19 with TRBJ1-6; a possible D gene is TRBD1 (6 bases). The CDR3 contains 13 residues. The V gene's germline CDR1 is LNHDA and CDR2 SQIVND (reference sequence). Trimming stripped 10 bases from V and 8 bases from J, with 15 bases between.

The table lists this clonotype with a few counts. The chain couples TRBV20-1 to TRBJ2-3; 9 bases fit TRBD2. This CDR3 is 16 amino acids long. V lost 0 bases and J lost 1; bases outside the gene matches: 5. In germline, CDR1 is DFQATT, CDR2 SNEGSKA (reference sequence). The CDR3 reads CSARDVLAGGTDTQYF. In nucleotides, the CDR3 is TGCAGTGCTAGAGATGTACTAGCGGGCGGCACAGATACGCAGTATTTT.

This clonotype was counted many times. This chain uses TRBV27 with TRBJ2-3; D remains unclear. The V gene's germline CDR1 is MNHEY and CDR2 SMNVEV (reference sequence). Deletions cut 3 bases from V and 0 bases from J, with 10 bases between. The CDR3 is 15 residues long. The CDR3 DNA sequence: TGTGCCAGCAGTTTTCAGGAGCCTAGCACAGATACGCAGTATTTT. Its protein product is CASSFQEPSTDTQYF.

This chain links TRBV12-3 or TRBV12-4 with TRBJ1-3; 9 bases fit TRBD1. The length of the CDR3 is 13 residues. V shed 6 bases and J 8 bases; nucleotides not matched to a gene: 5. CDR3 sequence: CASRGQGSDTIYF. CDR3 coding DNA: TGTGCCAGCAGGGGACAGGGATCGGACACCATATATTTT.

V and J are TRBV7-9 and TRBJ2-2; no firm D call. V was pared by 5 bases and J by 5 bases, with 12 bases between. Germline V gene lookup returns CDR1 SEHNR and CDR2 FQNEAQ (reference sequence). The CDR3 consists of 14 residues. The CDR3 sequence is CASSEASWTGELFF. DNA for the CDR3: TGTGCCAGCAGCGAGGCGAGTTGGACCGGGGAGCTGTTTTTT. Variable domain in full (rest from reference TRBV7-9 and TRBJ2-2): DTGVSQNPRHKITKRGQNVTFRCDPISEHNRLYWYRQTLGQGPEFLTYFQNEAQLEKSRLLSDRFSAERPKGSFSTLEIQRTEQGDSAMYLCASSEASWTGELFFGEGSRLTVL.

The chain combines TRBV5-1 with TRBJ2-1; D unclear. This CDR3 region has 15 residues. Germline V gene data show CDR1 as SGHRS and CDR2 as YFSETQ. The ends were cut back, 0 bases at V and 5 bases at J, with 12 bases in the middle. CDR3 in DNA: TGCGCCAGCAGCTTGGTTGCCGCCCGGAACAATGAGCAGTTCTTC. Its protein product is CASSLVAARNNEQFF.

The chain is built from TRBV29-1 and TRBJ2-7, with TRBD1 matching over 8 bases. The CDR3 consists of 12 residues. CDR1 is SQVTM and CDR2 is ANQGSEA in the germline V gene. V gave up 3 bases and J gave up 3 bases; unmatched junction bases: 1. In DNA, the CDR3 is TGCAGCGTTGAGGGGACAGGCTACGAGCAGTACTTC. Translation gives CSVEGTGYEQYF.

This clonotype was counted between two and nine times. This chain joins TRBV20-1 and TRBJ1-6; 11 bases agree with TRBD1. V was clipped by 3 bases and J by 10 bases; unmatched bases: 2. This CDR3 region has 13 residues. CDR1 is DFQATT and CDR2 is SNEGSKA in the germline V gene (reference sequence). The DNA of the CDR3 is TGCAGTGCTAGCCGGGACAGGGGGTCACCCCTCCACTTT. Translation: CSASRDRGSPLHF.

This clonotype was observed at least ten times. V is TRBV12-3 or TRBV12-4 and J is TRBJ2-1, with TRBD1 matching over 10 bases. The V and J ends lost 2 bases and 1 base, in that order; junction bases with no gene match: 5. CDR3 length: 17 residues. CDR3 protein: CASSLRQGATSYNEQFF. The DNA for the CDR3 is TGTGCCAGCAGTTTAAGACAGGGGGCTACTTCCTACAATGAGCAGTTCTTC.

This clonotype showed up just a few times. Here the CDR3 reads CASSNMGQSTAGTEAFF. CDR3 DNA: TGTGCCAGTAGTAATATGGGACAAAGTACGGCGGGGACTGAAGCTTTCTTT. The V call is TRBV19, the J call TRBJ1-1; D might be TRBD1 (6 bases). Trimming left V 4 bases short and J 5 bases short, with 23 bases between. The CDR3 runs to 17 residues. Germline assignment: CDR1 LNHDA and CDR2 SQIVND (reference sequence).

This clonotype was counted many times. The DNA of the CDR3 is TGTGCCAGCAGCTTAGGAATAAGCTCCTACAATGAGCAGTTCTTC. Protein sequence: CASSLGISSYNEQFF. The chain couples TRBV7-2 to TRBJ2-1; no clear D gene. Between the trimmed V and J ends, which lost 1 base and 0 bases, there was a span of 7 bases. CDR1 is SGHTA and CDR2 is FQGNSA in the germline V gene. The CDR3 covers 15 residues.